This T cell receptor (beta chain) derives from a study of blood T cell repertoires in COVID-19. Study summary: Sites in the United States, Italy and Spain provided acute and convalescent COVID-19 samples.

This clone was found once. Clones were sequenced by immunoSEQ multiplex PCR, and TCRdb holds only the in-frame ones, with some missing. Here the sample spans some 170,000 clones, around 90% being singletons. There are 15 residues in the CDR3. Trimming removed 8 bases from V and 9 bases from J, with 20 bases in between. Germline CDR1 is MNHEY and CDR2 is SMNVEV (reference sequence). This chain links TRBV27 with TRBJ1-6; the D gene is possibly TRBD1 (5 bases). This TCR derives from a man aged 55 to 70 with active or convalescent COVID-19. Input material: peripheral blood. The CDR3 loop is CASHGGVRVGSPLHF. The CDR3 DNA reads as TGTGCCAGCCACGGGGGGGTAAGAGTAGGTTCACCCCTCCACTTT.